These 13 T cell receptor beta chains share one sample of origin, sequenced in a study of CD8 T cells in Susac syndrome (dated by TCRdb to between 2018 and 2020). Libraries came from the immunoSEQ multiplex PCR assay. RNA was extracted using the RNeasy kit, and about 0.5 to 1 ug of the RNA was reverse transcribed with random hexamers. TCRdb reanalyzed the raw reads on its own, using fastp at Q25 for trimming and MiXCR for clone calling, and kept in-frame beta chains. CDR3 protein sequences are deduplicated, and each keeps its most common genes and DNA. Within this sample are 150,000 to 200,000 distinct CDR3 sequences, with approximately 95% of them counted one time only. Approximately 0.15% of the sample lies in the top ten. The sequenced sample was CD8+ T cells from PBMCs. Receptors originate from a human donor with Susac syndrome.

DNA of the CDR3: TGTGCCAGCAGTACCACACAGGGGGCGAGCACTGAAGCTTTCTTT. It translates to CASSTTQGASTEAFF. This chain uses TRBV6-5 with TRBJ1-1; TRBD1 matches 9 bases. Germline loops: CDR1 MNHEY, CDR2 SVGAGI. After removal of 5 bases from V and 4 bases from J, the junction contained 8 bases not matched to a gene. CDR3 length: 15 amino acids.

The rearrangement joins TRBV27 to TRBJ1-6, with TRBD1 matching over 7 bases. This CDR3 contains 16 residues. With 3 bases clipped from V and 7 bases from J, the junction kept 9 bases outside the gene matches. Germline CDR1 reads MNHEY; CDR2 reads SMNVEV (reference sequence). The CDR3: CASSFSSGTANSPLHF. The DNA of the CDR3 is TGTGCCAGCAGTTTCTCCTCCGGGACAGCCAATTCACCCCTCCACTTT.

For the CDR3, the DNA is TGTGCCAGCAGAACCGGGACAGGGAACACTGAAGCTTTCTTT. It translates to CASRTGTGNTEAFF. This chain links TRBV6-5 with TRBJ1-1, with 8 nucleotides matching TRBD1. The germline CDR1 and CDR2 sequences are MNHEY and SVGAGI. This CDR3 region has 14 residues. V lost 6 bases and J lost 1; bases outside the gene matches: 4.

The gene calls are TRBV29-1 and TRBJ2-1, with TRBD1 as a possible D gene (7 bases). The CDR3 runs to 13 residues. The germline V gene encodes CDR1 SQVTM and CDR2 ANQGSEA. Trimming took off 8 bases at V and 6 bases at J, with 17 bases between the two ends. CDR3 loop: CSLILQGGNEQFF. CDR3 nucleotides: TGCAGCCTTATTCTTCAGGGGGGCAATGAGCAGTTCTTC.

The chain employs TRBV4-2 and TRBJ1-1; D unresolved. The CDR3 extends over 13 amino acids. Trimming removed 4 bases from V and 4 bases from J, with 10 bases in between. Germline assignment: CDR1 LGHNA and CDR2 YNFKEQ. The CDR3 loop is CASSRDVITEAFF. CDR3 sequence (DNA): TGTGCCAGCAGCCGAGACGTGATCACTGAAGCTTTCTTT.

This chain uses TRBV29-1 with TRBJ1-4, with D maybe TRBD1 (6 bases). This CDR3 has 17 amino acids. Germline CDR1 reads SQVTM; CDR2 reads ANQGSEA. The V end lost 5 bases, the J end lost 1 base, and 20 bases lay between the germline ends. CDR3 loop: CSVLGTDSYKTNEKLFF. The CDR3 DNA sequence: TGCAGCGTTCTCGGGACGGACAGCTATAAAACTAATGAAAAACTGTTTTTT.

This chain connects TRBV20-1 to TRBJ1-1; TRBD1 agrees at 7 bases. V lost 0 bases to trimming and J lost 2 bases; unmatched junction nucleotides: 9. Germline CDR1 DFQATT, CDR2 SNEGSKA (reference sequence). The CDR3 runs 16 residues. The CDR3 sequence: CSARDATGVPNTEAFF. Written as DNA, the CDR3 is TGCAGTGCTAGAGATGCCACAGGGGTTCCTAACACTGAAGCTTTCTTT.

On this clonotype: A junction boundary mismatches the germline segment, possibly from a read error. This chain connects TRBV7-7 to TRBJ2-1, with 9 bases that match TRBD2. Germline CDR1 SSHAT, CDR2 FNYEAQ (reference sequence). This CDR3 comprises 13 residues. The CDR3 sequence is CASSEGLAYEQFF. In DNA, the CDR3 is TGTGCTAGCAGCGAGGGACTAGCTTATGAGCAGTTCTTC. The full variable domain, in which reference TRBV7-7 and TRBJ2-1 provide the parts outside the CDR3, is GAGVSQSPRYKVTKRGQDVTLRCDPISSHATLYWYQQALGQGPEFLTYFNYEAQPDKSGLPSDRFSAERPEGSISTLTIQRTEQRDSAMYRCASSEGLAYEQFFGPGTRLTVL.

The genes are TRBV13 and TRBJ2-7; 9 nucleotides line up with TRBD2. In germline, CDR1 is PRHDT, CDR2 FYEKMQ (reference sequence). J lost 4 bases, V lost 4 bases, and 5 bases had no gene match. The length of the CDR3 is 14 residues. The CDR3 sequence: CASSSLAGFYEQYF. The DNA of the CDR3 is TGTGCCAGCAGCTCTCTAGCGGGGTTTTACGAGCAGTACTTC.

The chain carries TRBV20-1 and TRBJ1-1, with D tentatively TRBD1 (5 bases). This CDR3 region has 11 residues. V was pared by 6 bases and J by 0 bases, with 5 bases between. Germline-derived CDR1 and CDR2 are DFQATT and SNEGSKA (reference sequence). CDR3 sequence (DNA): TGCAGTGCACAGGTGAACACTGAAGCTTTCTTT. Translation gives CSAQVNTEAFF.

The chain is built from TRBV3-1 and TRBJ1-1; 9 bases map to TRBD1. V gave up 4 bases and J gave up 3 bases; unmatched junction bases: 3. Germline V lookup: CDR1 LGHDT, CDR2 YNNKEL (reference sequence). The CDR3 runs 14 residues. The CDR3 nucleotides read TGTGCCAGCAGCCCCGACAGGGGGTACACTGAAGCTTTCTTT. The encoded protein is CASSPDRGYTEAFF.

This chain links TRBV27 with TRBJ1-2; no firm D call. Germline V gives CDR1 MNHEY, CDR2 SMNVEV (reference sequence). Trimming stripped 6 bases from V and 5 bases from J, with 16 bases between. The CDR3 has 14 residues. The CDR3 here is CASSHEGTDYGYTF. The CDR3 DNA reads as TGTGCCAGCAGCCACGAGGGAACCGATTATGGCTACACCTTC.

V usage is TRBV9 and J usage is TRBJ2-5, with 10 bases lining up with TRBD2. The CDR3 sequence is 16 residues long. V trimming: 4 bases; J trimming: 3 bases; junction bases outside the gene matches: 9. Germline values: CDR1 SGDLS, CDR2 YYNGEE. The CDR3 spells CASSRSPSGGKETQYF. The CDR3 DNA is TGTGCCAGCAGCCGATCTCCTAGCGGGGGAAAAGAGACCCAGTACTTC. The whole variable domain, remainder taken from reference TRBV9 and TRBJ2-5, is DSGVTQTPKHLITATGQRVTLRCSPRSGDLSVYWYQQSLDQGLQFLIQYYNGEERAKGNILERFSAQQFPDLHSELNLSSLELGDSALYFCASSRSPSGGKETQYFGPGTRLLVL.